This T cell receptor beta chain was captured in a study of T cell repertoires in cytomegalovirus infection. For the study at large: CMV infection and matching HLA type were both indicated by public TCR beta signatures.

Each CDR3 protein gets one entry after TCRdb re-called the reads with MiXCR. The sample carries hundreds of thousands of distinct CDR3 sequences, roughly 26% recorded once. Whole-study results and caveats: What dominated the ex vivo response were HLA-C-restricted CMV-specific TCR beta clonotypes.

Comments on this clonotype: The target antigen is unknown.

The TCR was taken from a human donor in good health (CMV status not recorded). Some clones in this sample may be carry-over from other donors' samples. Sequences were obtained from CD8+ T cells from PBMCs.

The CDR3 here is CASSYSAGWTEAFF. The CDR3 coding sequence is TGTGCCAGCAGTTACTCGGCAGGGTGGACTGAAGCTTTCTTT. This chain joins TRBV6-2 or TRBV6-3 and TRBJ1-1, with a weak D call TRBD1 (5 bases). The CDR3 contains 14 residues. In germline, CDR1 is MNHEY, CDR2 SVGEGT. The V gene lost 0 bases and the J gene lost 5 bases, with 10 bases spanning the gap.